One and the same sample provided the 23 T cell receptor beta chains below, sequenced in a study of identifying expanded T cells in peripheral blood. Repertoires were generated with immunoSEQ multiplex PCR, while TCRdb's copy carries only in-frame clones and drops some. Altogether about 47,000 clones are present, 82% being singletons, with the ten largest covering 14%. Specimen: blood. Receptor source: a person aged 18 to 75 in good health.

The sample holds a few counts of this clone. The chain uses TRBV18 and TRBJ2-2; D gene ambiguous. Trimming left V 3 bases short and J 6 bases short, with 26 bases between. The CDR3 length is 19 residues. The germline V gene encodes CDR1 KGHSH and CDR2 LQKENI. CDR3 coding DNA: TGTGCCAGCTCACCGGCCAAGACCTTGGCCCGAACGCCGGCCGGGGAGCTGTTTTTT. The encoded protein is CASSPAKTLARTPAGELFF.

The table lists this clone with a count of one. Written as DNA, the CDR3 is TGTGCCAGCAGCCAAGGGGGTCCTAGCGGGTCCAAAAACATTCAGTACTTC. It specifies CASSQGGPSGSKNIQYF. This chain links TRBV4-2 with TRBJ2-4; the match to TRBD2 covers 8 bases. Germline V lookup: CDR1 LGHNA, CDR2 YNFKEQ. CDR3 length: 17 residues. The J segment lost 2 bases and the V segment lost 1 base, leaving 7 bases of the junction unmatched.

The chain employs TRBV5-6 and TRBJ2-5; the D gene is possibly TRBD1 (5 bases). Trimming removed 4 bases from V and 3 bases from J, with 13 bases in between. The CDR3 is 14 amino acids. The germline CDR1 and CDR2 sequences are SGHDT and YYEEEE. The CDR3 sequence: CASSPRTRKETQYF. CDR3 in DNA: TGTGCCAGCAGCCCCAGGACAAGGAAAGAGACCCAGTACTTC.

The CDR3 is CASSEGLARREQYF. DNA for the CDR3: TGTGCCAGTAGTGAAGGACTAGCGCGGCGGGAGCAGTACTTC. This sequence joins TRBV19 and TRBJ2-7; 9 bases map to TRBD2. Germline lookup yields CDR1 LNHDA and CDR2 SQIVND (reference sequence). The CDR3 covers 14 residues. The ends lost 5 bases at V and 7 bases at J; junction bases unmatched: 9. Together with reference TRBV19 and TRBJ2-7, the CDR3 gives the full variable domain: DGGITQSPKYLFRKEGQNVTLSCEQNLNHDAMYWYRQDPGQGLRLIYYSQIVNDFQKGDIAEGYSVSREKKESFPLTVTSAQKNPTAFYLCASSEGLARREQYFGPGTRLTVT.

The rearrangement joins TRBV6-6 to TRBJ2-3; 11 nucleotides match TRBD2. Trimming took 7 bases from V and 5 from J; bases not matched to a gene: 8. This CDR3 has 15 amino acids. In germline, CDR1 is MNHNY, CDR2 SVGAGI (reference sequence). CDR3 nucleotide sequence: TGTGCCAGCAATGTACTAGCGGGAGTTAGAGATACGCAGTATTTT. Protein: CASNVLAGVRDTQYF.

This clone was counted a few times. The chain combines TRBV27 with TRBJ2-3; no clear D. The CDR3 covers 16 residues. V dropped 6 bases and J dropped 6 bases, with 22 bases sitting between them. Germline V CDR1 and CDR2: MNHEY, SMNVEV (reference sequence). In DNA, the CDR3 is TGTGCCAGCAGCCGAACCCCCCGATCGGAGTTCGATACGCAGTATTTT. Translation gives CASSRTPRSEFDTQYF.

The V gene is TRBV27, the J gene TRBJ2-1; possibly TRBD2 for D (5 bases). Germline lookup yields CDR1 MNHEY and CDR2 SMNVEV (reference sequence). This CDR3 has 14 amino acids. V gave up 7 bases and J gave up 0 bases, with 10 bases separating them. In DNA, the CDR3 is TGTGCCAGCAACGGCGGGCGCTCCTACAATGAGCAGTTCTTC. Its protein is CASNGGRSYNEQFF.

The rearrangement joins TRBV11-2 to TRBJ2-1; no clear D gene. The CDR3 is 14 residues long. Trimming took 2 bases from V and 4 from J, leaving 9 bases between them. The germline V gene encodes CDR1 SGHAT and CDR2 FQNNGV. The CDR3 loop is CASSLMLGYNEQFF. CDR3 nucleotide sequence: TGTGCCAGCAGCTTAATGCTCGGGTACAATGAGCAGTTCTTC.

This clone has a single count. The chain uses TRBV5-1 and TRBJ1-5; 10 bases are shared with TRBD1. The CDR3 sequence is 14 residues long. V shed 3 bases, J shed 6 bases, and the junction held 3 bases outside the gene matches. CDR1 and CDR2 from the germline V gene are SGHRS and YFSETQ. The CDR3 DNA sequence: TGCGCCAGCAGCTCGGGACAGGGGACTCAGCCCCAGCATTTT. The encoded protein is CASSSGQGTQPQHF. Together with reference TRBV5-1 and TRBJ1-5, the CDR3 gives the full variable domain: KAGVTQTPRYLIKTRGQQVTLSCSPISGHRSVSWYQQTPGQGLQFLFEYFSETQRNKGNFPGRFSGRQFSNSRSEMNVSTLELGDSALYLCASSSGQGTQPQHFGDGTRLSIL.

This clone was recorded once. The rearrangement uses TRBV27 and TRBJ1-1; the D is unclear. CDR1 MNHEY and CDR2 SMNVEV come from the germline V gene (reference sequence). The CDR3 is made up of 14 amino acids. V was cut by 5 bases and J by 8 bases, with 18 bases left in between. The CDR3 bases are TGTGCCAGCAGTCCGGCCGGGAGGGCAGCCGAAGCTTTCTTT. Amino acids: CASSPAGRAAEAFF.

This sequence joins TRBV5-6 and TRBJ2-3, with unresolved D. Germline V CDR1 and CDR2: SGHDT, YYEEEE. Trimming removed 4 bases from V and 10 bases from J, with 13 bases in between. The CDR3 totals 12 residues. CDR3 sequence (DNA): TGTGCCAGCAGCGGCGGACCAGCTGCGCAGTATTTT. Protein sequence: CASSGGPAAQYF.

The rearrangement links TRBV6-4 to TRBJ2-7; D remains unclear. The V gene lost 6 bases and the J gene lost 2 bases, with 17 bases spanning the gap. This CDR3 spans 15 amino acids. The germline V gene encodes CDR1 MRHNA and CDR2 SNTAGT. The CDR3 reads CASRKEDKGPYEQYF. The CDR3 DNA follows: TGTGCCAGCAGGAAGGAAGACAAGGGCCCCTACGAGCAGTACTTC.

This clone was seen a handful of times. V is TRBV11-2 and J is TRBJ2-7; possible D gene TRBD1, 7 bases. Trimming cost V 1 base and J 3 bases, with 10 bases left between them. Germline V gene lookup returns CDR1 SGHAT and CDR2 FQNNGV. The CDR3 is 14 residues long. CDR3 in amino acids: CASSLAGGSYEQYF. The CDR3 coding sequence is TGTGCCAGCAGCTTAGCAGGGGGGAGCTACGAGCAGTACTTC.

The CDR3 DNA is TGCGCCAGCTCCCCTCGCGGGGACAATCTAAATTCACCCCTCCACTTT. Protein product: CASSPRGDNLNSPLHF. The chain links TRBV5-1 to TRBJ1-6, with a weak D call TRBD1 (6 bases). Trimming stripped 7 bases from V and 7 bases from J, with 21 bases between. CDR1 and CDR2 from the germline V gene are SGHRS and YFSETQ. This CDR3 contains 16 residues.

The chain is built from TRBV30 and TRBJ2-5, with D perhaps TRBD1 (5 bases). CDR3 length equals 15 residues. Germline V gives CDR1 GTSNPN, CDR2 SVGIG (reference sequence). V lost 4 bases to trimming and J lost 4 bases, with 19 bases between them. CDR3 nucleotides: TGTGCCTGGACTACTCAAACCAGGGTCCCAGAGACCCAGTACTTC. Translation gives CAWTTQTRVPETQYF.

V gene TRBV5-1 combines with J gene TRBJ1-1; D gene unclear. The germline V and J ends were trimmed by 0 bases and 0 bases, with 15 bases remaining between them. The V gene's germline CDR1 is SGHRS and CDR2 YFSETQ. The CDR3 covers 17 residues. The CDR3 loop is CASSLASEGNMNTEAFF. The CDR3 DNA reads as TGCGCCAGCAGCTTGGCCAGCGAAGGGAACATGAACACTGAAGCTTTCTTT. Complete variable domain (other parts from reference TRBV5-1 and TRBJ1-1): KAGVTQTPRYLIKTRGQQVTLSCSPISGHRSVSWYQQTPGQGLQFLFEYFSETQRNKGNFPGRFSGRQFSNSRSEMNVSTLELGDSALYLCASSLASEGNMNTEAFFGQGTRLTVV.

The V and J genes are TRBV7-9 and TRBJ2-2; D ambiguous. The CDR3 is 15 amino acids. V lost 0 bases to trimming and J lost 1 base, with 6 bases between them. CDR1 and CDR2 from the germline V gene are SEHNR and FQNEAQ (reference sequence). The CDR3 coding sequence is TGTGCCAGCAGCTTAGCTTACAAGAACACCGGGGAGCTGTTTTTT. This sequence encodes CASSLAYKNTGELFF.

This chain links TRBV18 with TRBJ1-1, with a tentative D call TRBD1 (5 bases). Trimming took off 2 bases at V and 2 bases at J, with 15 bases between the two ends. There are 16 residues in the CDR3. Germline assignment: CDR1 KGHSH and CDR2 LQKENI. The CDR3 is CASSPWVGTGNTEAFF. CDR3 nucleotide sequence: TGTGCCAGCTCACCATGGGTCGGGACGGGAAACACTGAAGCTTTCTTT. The entire variable domain, with the rest obtained from reference TRBV18 and TRBJ1-1, is as follows: NAGVMQNPRHLVRRRGQEARLRCSPMKGHSHVYWYRQLPEEGLKFMVYLQKENIIDESGMPKERFSAEFPKEGPSILRIQQVVRGDSAAYFCASSPWVGTGNTEAFFGQGTRLTVV.

The rearrangement uses TRBV5-1 and TRBJ2-5; 7 nucleotides align to TRBD2. In germline, CDR1 is SGHRS, CDR2 YFSETQ. The CDR3 extends over 16 amino acids. The trim removed 0 bases at V and 1 base at J, leaving 6 bases unmatched. The CDR3, as DNA: TGCGCCAGCAGCTTGGGGCCTACGGGGGGCCAAGAGACCCAGTACTTC. This sequence encodes CASSLGPTGGQETQYF.

The chain employs TRBV4-1 and TRBJ2-5; D could derive from TRBD1 or TRBD2 (5 bases each). There are 13 residues in the CDR3. Trimming left V 9 bases short and J 3 bases short, with 14 bases between. Germline CDR1 MGHRA, CDR2 YSYEKL. In DNA, the CDR3 is TGCGCCAGTGGAAGGGACCAAGAAGAGACCCAGTACTTC. Translation gives CASGRDQEETQYF.

This clone was recorded once. CDR3 sequence reads: CASSIMQGAGETQYF. CDR3 DNA sequence: TGTGCCAGTAGTATAATGCAGGGGGCGGGAGAGACCCAGTACTTC. This chain joins TRBV19 and TRBJ2-5; 8 nucleotides line up with TRBD1. The CDR3 extends over 15 amino acids. J gave up 4 bases and V 2 bases, and 6 bases lay outside the gene matches. CDR1 LNHDA and CDR2 SQIVND come from the germline V gene (reference sequence). Full variable domain (outside the CDR3, taken from reference TRBV19 and TRBJ2-5): DGGITQSPKYLFRKEGQNVTLSCEQNLNHDAMYWYRQDPGQGLRLIYYSQIVNDFQKGDIAEGYSVSREKKESFPLTVTSAQKNPTAFYLCASSIMQGAGETQYFGPGTRLLVL.

The V gene is TRBV6-6, the J gene TRBJ1-4; D ambiguous. V lost 6 bases and J lost 6, with 5 bases in between. Germline lookup yields CDR1 MNHNY and CDR2 SVGAGI (reference sequence). The CDR3 has 11 amino acids. CDR3 amino acids: CASSLDEKLFF. The CDR3 DNA reads as TGTGCCAGCAGCCTAGATGAAAAACTGTTTTTT.

V usage is TRBV4-3 and J usage is TRBJ1-2, with D unresolved. Trimming stripped 0 bases from V and 5 bases from J, with 13 bases between. This CDR3 spans 15 amino acids. From germline, CDR1 is LGHNA and CDR2 YSLEER. The CDR3 is CASSQDAEGGYGYTF. The CDR3, as DNA: TGCGCCAGCAGCCAAGATGCCGAGGGCGGATATGGCTACACCTTC.